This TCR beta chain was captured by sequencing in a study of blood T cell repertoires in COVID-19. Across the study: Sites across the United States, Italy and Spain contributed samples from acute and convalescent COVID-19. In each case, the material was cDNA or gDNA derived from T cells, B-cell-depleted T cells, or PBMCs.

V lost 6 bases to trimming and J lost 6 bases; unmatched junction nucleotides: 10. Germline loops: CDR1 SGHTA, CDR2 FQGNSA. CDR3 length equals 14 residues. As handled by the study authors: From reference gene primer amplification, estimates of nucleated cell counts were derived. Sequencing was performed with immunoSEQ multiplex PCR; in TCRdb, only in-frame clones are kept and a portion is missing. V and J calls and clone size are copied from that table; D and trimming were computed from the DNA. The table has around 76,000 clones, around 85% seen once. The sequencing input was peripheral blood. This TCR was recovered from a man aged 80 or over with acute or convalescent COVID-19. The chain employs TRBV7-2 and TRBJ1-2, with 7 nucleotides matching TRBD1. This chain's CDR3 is CASSSPDRVNGYTF. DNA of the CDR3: TGTGCCAGCAGTTCGCCCGACAGGGTGAATGGCTACACCTTC.